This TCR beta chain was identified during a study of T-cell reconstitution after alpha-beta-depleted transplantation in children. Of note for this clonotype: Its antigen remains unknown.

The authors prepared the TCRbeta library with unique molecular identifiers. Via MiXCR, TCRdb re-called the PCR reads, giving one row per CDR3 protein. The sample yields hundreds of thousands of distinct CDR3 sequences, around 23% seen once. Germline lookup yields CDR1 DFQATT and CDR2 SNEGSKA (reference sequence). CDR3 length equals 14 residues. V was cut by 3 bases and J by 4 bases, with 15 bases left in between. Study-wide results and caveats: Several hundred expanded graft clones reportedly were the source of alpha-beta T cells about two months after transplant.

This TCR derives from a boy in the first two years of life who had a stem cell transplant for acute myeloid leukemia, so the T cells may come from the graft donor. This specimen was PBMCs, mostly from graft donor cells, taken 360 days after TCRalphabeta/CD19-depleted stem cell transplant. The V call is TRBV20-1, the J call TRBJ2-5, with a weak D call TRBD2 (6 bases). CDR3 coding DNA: TGCAGTGCTAGGCGCGGGACGGTCATAGAGACCCAGTACTTC. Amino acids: CSARRGTVIETQYF.